The clone carrying this TCR beta chain showed up just a few times. Its specificity is not known. TCRdb reprocessed the 5' RACE reads with MiXCR, giving one entry per CDR3 protein. Of over 500,000 distinct CDR3 sequences detected, around 15% appear once; the ten largest clones hold roughly 8%. The entry originates in a study of T-cell memory formation after mild COVID-19. Study-wide points: Pre-infection memory showed some responding clones, and this suggested that cross-reactive memory joined.

The germline CDR1 and CDR2 sequences are KGHDR and SFDVKD. The CDR3 sequence is 13 residues long. V shed 7 bases, J shed 7 bases, and the junction held 6 bases outside the gene matches. The TCR was taken from an adult woman who had mild COVID-19 (a few samples of this study predate the infection). Cell type and time point are not known. Material: PBMCs or a T cell subset sorted from them (not recorded which). The chain employs TRBV24-1 and TRBJ2-1, with 7 bases lining up with TRBD2. DNA for the CDR3: TGTGCCACCAGGGCTAGCGGAGAAAATGAGCAGTTCTTC. The encoded protein is CATRASGENEQFF.